This TCR beta chain derives from a study of identical twins. Comment on this clonotype: At one end the junction does not follow the germline gene, possibly because of a read error.

TCRdb re-derived calls from the 5' RACE reads in MiXCR, one entry per CDR3 protein. The data contain some 330,000 distinct CDR3 sequences, around 9% of them singletons. Sequencing was carried out using naive T cells sorted from blood. The sequence was collected from a woman between 50 and 59 years old in good health.

CDR3 coding DNA: TGTGCCAGCAGTACAACGGACAGGTCCCTAAACACCGGGGAGCTGGTTTTT. Amino acids: CASSTTDRSLNTGELVF. The gene calls are TRBV7-9 and TRBJ2-2; 7 nucleotides match TRBD1. There are 17 residues in the CDR3. Germline V gene data show CDR1 as SEHNR and CDR2 as FQNEAQ (reference sequence).